This TCR beta chain derives from a study of CD8+ T cells in alopecia areata. Peripheral blood and lesional scalp punch biopsies came from alopecia areata patients. The CDR3 extends over 15 amino acids. General study findings and limits: Clonality in lesional scalp, especially alopecia totalis/universalis, exceeded that of normal scalp.

Reverse transcribed after extraction, RNA yielded cDNA as the sequencing template. Measured with immunoSEQ multiplex PCR; TCRdb has only the in-frame clones, and not every one. The repertoire includes more than 95,000 clones, roughly two fifths of them detected once, and approximately 3% sits in the top ten. Only a few counts were recorded for this clone. The antigen remains undetermined. This sequence originates from a human donor with alopecia areata. Sequencing was carried out using CD4+ T cells sorted from blood. This chain joins TRBV21-1 and TRBJ2-1. TRBV21-1 is classified as a pseudogene. The CDR3 DNA reads as TGTGCCAGCAGCACCGGGACCCATCGGGACAATGAGCAGTTCTTC. It codes for CASSTGTHRDNEQFF.